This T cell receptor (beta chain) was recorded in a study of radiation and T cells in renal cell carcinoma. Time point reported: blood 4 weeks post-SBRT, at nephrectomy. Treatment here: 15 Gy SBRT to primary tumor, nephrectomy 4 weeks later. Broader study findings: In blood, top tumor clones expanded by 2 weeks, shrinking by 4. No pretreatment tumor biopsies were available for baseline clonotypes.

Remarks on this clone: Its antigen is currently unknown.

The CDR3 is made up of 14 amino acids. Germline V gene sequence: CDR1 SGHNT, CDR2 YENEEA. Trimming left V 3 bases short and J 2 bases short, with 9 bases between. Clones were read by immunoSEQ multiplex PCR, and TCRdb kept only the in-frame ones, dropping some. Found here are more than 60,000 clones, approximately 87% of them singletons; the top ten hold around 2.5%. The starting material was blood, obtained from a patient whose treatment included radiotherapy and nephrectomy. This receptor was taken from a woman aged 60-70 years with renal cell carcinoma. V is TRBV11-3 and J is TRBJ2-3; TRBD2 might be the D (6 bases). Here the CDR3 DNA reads TGTGCCAGCAGCTTCGGAGGGCTCACAGATACGCAGTATTTT. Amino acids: CASSFGGLTDTQYF.